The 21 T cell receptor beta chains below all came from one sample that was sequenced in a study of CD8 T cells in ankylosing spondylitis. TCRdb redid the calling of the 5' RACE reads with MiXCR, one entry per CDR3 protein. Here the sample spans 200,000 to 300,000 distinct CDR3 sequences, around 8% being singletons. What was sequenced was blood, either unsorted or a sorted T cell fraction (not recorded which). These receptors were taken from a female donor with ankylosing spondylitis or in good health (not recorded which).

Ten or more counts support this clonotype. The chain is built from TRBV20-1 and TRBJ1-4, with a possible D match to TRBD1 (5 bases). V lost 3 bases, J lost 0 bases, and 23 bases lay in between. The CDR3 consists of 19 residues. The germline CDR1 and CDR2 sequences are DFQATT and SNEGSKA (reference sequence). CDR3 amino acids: CSASDAWGDSYATNEKLFF. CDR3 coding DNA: TGCAGTGCTAGTGATGCCTGGGGAGACAGCTATGCAACTAATGAAAAACTGTTTTTT.

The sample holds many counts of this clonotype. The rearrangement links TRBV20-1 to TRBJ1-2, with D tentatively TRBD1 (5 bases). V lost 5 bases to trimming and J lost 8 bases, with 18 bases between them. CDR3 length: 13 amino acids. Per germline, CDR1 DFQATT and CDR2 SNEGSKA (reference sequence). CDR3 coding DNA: TGCAGTGCTGAGGAGGCCTGGAGGGACGGCTACACCTTC. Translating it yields CSAEEAWRDGYTF.

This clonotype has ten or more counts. In nucleotides, the CDR3 is TGCAGCGTTACCTCAGTGAACACTGAAGCTTTCTTT. This sequence encodes CSVTSVNTEAFF. The chain combines TRBV29-1 with TRBJ1-1, with D uncertain. Germline V gene lookup returns CDR1 SQVTM and CDR2 ANQGSEA. This CDR3 has 12 residues. Between the trimmed V and J ends, which lost 5 bases and 0 bases, there was a span of 7 bases.

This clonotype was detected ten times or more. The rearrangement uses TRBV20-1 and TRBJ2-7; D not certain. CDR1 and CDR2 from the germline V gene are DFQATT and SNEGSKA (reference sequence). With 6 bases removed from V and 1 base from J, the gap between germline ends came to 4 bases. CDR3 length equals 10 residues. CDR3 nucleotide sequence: TGCAGTGCCTCTTCCTACGAGCAGTACTTC. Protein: CSASSYEQYF.

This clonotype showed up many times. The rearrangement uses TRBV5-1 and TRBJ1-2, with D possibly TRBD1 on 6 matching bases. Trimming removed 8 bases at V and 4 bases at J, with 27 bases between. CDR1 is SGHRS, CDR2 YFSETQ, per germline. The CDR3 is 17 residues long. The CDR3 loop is CASSLGGRTEWTYGYTF. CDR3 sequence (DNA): TGCGCCAGTAGCCTGGGGGGGCGCACTGAGTGGACCTATGGCTACACCTTC.

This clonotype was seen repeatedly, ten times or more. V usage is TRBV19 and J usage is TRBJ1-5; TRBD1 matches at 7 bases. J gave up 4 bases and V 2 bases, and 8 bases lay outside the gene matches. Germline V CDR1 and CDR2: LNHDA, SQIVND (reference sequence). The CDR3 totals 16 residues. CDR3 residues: CASSIQGGGRNQPQHF. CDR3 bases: TGTGCCAGTAGTATACAAGGGGGCGGTAGAAATCAGCCCCAGCATTTT.

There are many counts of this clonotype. CDR3 nucleotides: TGCAGTGCCGGCTCGGAATACCCAATAACCGTTGACAATGAGCAGTTCTTC. Translating gives CSAGSEYPITVDNEQFF. V usage is TRBV20-1 and J usage is TRBJ2-1; unclear D gene. The germline V gene has CDR1 DFQATT and CDR2 SNEGSKA (reference sequence). This CDR3 has 17 amino acids. The V end lost 6 bases, the J end lost 5 bases, and 26 bases lay between the germline ends.

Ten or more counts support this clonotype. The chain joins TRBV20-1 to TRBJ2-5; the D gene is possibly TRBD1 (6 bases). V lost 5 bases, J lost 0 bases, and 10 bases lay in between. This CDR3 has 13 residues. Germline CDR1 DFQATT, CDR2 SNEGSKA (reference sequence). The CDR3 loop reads CSAGGRDQETQYF. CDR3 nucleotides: TGCAGTGCTGGGGGCAGGGACCAAGAGACCCAGTACTTC.

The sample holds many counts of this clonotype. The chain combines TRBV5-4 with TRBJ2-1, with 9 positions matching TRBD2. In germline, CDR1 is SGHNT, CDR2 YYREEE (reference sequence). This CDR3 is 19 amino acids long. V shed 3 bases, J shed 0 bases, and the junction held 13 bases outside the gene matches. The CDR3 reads CASSSLGLAGLSSYNEQFF. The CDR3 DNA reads TGTGCCAGCAGCTCGTTGGGGCTAGCGGGACTGAGCTCCTACAATGAGCAGTTCTTC. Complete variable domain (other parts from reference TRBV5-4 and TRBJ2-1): ETGVTQSPTHLIKTRGQQVTLRCSSQSGHNTVSWYQQALGQGPQFIFQYYREEENGRGNFPPRFSGLQFPNYSSELNVNALELDDSALYLCASSSLGLAGLSSYNEQFFGPGTRLTVL.

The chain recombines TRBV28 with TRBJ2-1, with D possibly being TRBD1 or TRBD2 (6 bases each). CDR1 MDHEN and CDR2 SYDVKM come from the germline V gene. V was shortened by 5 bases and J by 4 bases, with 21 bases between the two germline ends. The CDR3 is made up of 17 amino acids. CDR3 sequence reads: CASSPWGQGGAYNEQFF. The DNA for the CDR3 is TGTGCCAGCAGTCCCTGGGGGCAGGGAGGAGCATACAATGAGCAGTTCTTC.

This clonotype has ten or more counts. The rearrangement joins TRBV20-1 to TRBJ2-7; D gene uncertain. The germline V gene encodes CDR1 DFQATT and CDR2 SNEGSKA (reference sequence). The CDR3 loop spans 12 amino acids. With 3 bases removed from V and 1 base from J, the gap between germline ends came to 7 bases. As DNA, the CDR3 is TGCAGTGCTAGCCCCAGATCCTACGAGCAGTACTTC. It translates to CSASPRSYEQYF.

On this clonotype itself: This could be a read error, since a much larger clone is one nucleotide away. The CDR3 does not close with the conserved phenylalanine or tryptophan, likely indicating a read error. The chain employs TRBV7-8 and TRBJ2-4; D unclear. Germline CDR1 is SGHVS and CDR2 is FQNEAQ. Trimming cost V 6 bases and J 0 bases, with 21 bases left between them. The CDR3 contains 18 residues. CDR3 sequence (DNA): TGTGCCAGCAGTCCTGACCGGATCCCAGTCTTAGCCAAAAACATTCAGTACCTC. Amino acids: CASSPDRIPVLAKNIQYL.

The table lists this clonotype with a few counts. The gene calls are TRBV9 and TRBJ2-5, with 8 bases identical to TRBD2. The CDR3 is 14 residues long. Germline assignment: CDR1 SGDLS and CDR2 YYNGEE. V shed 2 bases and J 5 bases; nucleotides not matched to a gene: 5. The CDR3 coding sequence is TGTGCCAGCAGCGTGAGCGGGAGCGGGGAGACCCAGTACTTC. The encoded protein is CASSVSGSGETQYF.

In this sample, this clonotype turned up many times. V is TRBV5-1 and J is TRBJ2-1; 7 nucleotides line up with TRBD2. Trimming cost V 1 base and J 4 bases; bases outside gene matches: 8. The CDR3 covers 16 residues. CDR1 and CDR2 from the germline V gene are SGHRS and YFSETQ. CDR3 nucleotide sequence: TGCGCCAGCAGCTTGAGTCAGGGCGGGAGTTACAATGAGCAGTTCTTC. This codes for CASSLSQGGSYNEQFF.

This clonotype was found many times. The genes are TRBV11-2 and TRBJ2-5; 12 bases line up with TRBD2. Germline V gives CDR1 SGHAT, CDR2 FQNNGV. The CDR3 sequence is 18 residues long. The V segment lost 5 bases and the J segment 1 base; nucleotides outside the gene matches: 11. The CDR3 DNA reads TGTGCCAGCAGCCGAATGTCCCAACTAGCGGGAGGCCAAGAGACCCAGTACTTC. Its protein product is CASSRMSQLAGGQETQYF.

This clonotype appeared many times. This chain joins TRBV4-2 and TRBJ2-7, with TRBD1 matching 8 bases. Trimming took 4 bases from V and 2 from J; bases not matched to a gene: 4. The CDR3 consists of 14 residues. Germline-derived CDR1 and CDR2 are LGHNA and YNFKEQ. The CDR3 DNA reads TGTGCCAGCAGCCGCTCGGACAGGGCCTACGAGCAGTACTTC. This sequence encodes CASSRSDRAYEQYF.

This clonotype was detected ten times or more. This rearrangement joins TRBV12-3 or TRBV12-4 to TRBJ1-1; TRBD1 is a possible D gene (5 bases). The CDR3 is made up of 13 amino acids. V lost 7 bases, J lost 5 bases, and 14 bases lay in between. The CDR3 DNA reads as TGTGCCAGCACCTGGGACTTGGGGACTGAAGCTTTCTTT. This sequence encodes CASTWDLGTEAFF.

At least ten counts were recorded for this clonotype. The DNA for the CDR3 is TGCAGTGCTAGAGAGCTAGCGGGATACCAAGAGACCCAGTACTTC. Protein product: CSARELAGYQETQYF. The gene calls are TRBV20-1 and TRBJ2-5; 9 bases agree with TRBD2. The CDR3 consists of 15 residues. Germline lookup yields CDR1 DFQATT and CDR2 SNEGSKA (reference sequence). The V and J ends lost 0 bases and 0 bases, in that order; junction bases with no gene match: 2.

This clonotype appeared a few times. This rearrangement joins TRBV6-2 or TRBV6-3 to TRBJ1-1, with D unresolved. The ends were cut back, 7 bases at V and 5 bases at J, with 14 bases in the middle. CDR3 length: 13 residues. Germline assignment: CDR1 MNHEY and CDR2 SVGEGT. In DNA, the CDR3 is TGTGCCAGCACCTCGCGAGCGGCTACTGAAGCTTTCTTT. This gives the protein CASTSRAATEAFF.

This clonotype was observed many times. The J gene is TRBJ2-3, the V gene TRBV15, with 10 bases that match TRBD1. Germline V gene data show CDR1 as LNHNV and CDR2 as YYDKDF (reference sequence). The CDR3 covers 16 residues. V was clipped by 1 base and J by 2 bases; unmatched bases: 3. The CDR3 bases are TGTGCCACCAGCAGAGGACAGGGGGCTTTCACAGATACGCAGTATTTT. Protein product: CATSRGQGAFTDTQYF.

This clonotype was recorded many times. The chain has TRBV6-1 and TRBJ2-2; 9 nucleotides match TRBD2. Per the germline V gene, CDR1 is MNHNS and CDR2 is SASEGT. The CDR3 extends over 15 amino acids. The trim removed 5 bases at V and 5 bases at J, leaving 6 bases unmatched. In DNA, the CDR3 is TGTGCCAGCAGTCCCCCGGGACTAGCAACCGGGGAGCTGTTTTTT. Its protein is CASSPPGLATGELFF.